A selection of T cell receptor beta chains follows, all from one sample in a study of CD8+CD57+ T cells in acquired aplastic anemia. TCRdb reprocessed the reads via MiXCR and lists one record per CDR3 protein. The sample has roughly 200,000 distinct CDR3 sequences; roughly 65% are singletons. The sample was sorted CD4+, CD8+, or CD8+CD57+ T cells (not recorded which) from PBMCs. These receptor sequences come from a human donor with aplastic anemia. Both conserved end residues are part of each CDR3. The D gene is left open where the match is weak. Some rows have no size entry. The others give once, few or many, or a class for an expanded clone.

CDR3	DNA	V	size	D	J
CASSFSSGVSYEQYF	TGTGCCAGCAGCTTTTCTAGCGGGGTTTCTTACGAGCAGTACTTC	TRBV5-4	many	TRBD2	TRBJ2-7
CASSPSGGNTGELFF	TGTGCCAGCAGTCCTAGCGGGGGGAACACCGGGGAGCTGTTTTTT	TRBV9	many	TRBD2	TRBJ2-2
CASSDNTYEQYF	TGCGCCAGCAGCGACAACACCTACGAGCAGTACTTC	TRBV5-1	NA	NA	TRBJ2-7
CASSLGLADTQYF	TGTGCCAGTAGTCTGGGACTAGCGGATACGCAGTATTTT	TRBV19	few	TRBD2	TRBJ2-3
CSARPGQDISYEQYF	TGCAGTGCTAGACCCGGACAGGACATCTCCTACGAGCAGTACTTC	TRBV20-1	NA	TRBD1	TRBJ2-7
CASSDKGASGNTIYF	TGTGCCAGCAGTGATAAGGGTGCCTCTGGAAACACCATATATTTT	TRBV2	few	NA	TRBJ1-3
CASSSTGGANEKLFF	TGCGCCAGCAGCTCGACAGGGGGCGCGAATGAAAAACTGTTTTTT	TRBV7-8	once	TRBD1	TRBJ1-4
CSARDRASTDTQYF	TGCAGTGCTAGAGATCGGGCTAGCACAGATACGCAGTATTTT	TRBV20-1	once	NA	TRBJ2-3
CASSPNRAGTEAFF	TGTGCCAGCAGTCCTAACAGGGCGGGCACTGAAGCTTTCTTT	TRBV2	NA	NA	TRBJ1-1
CSAPQGGTDTQYF	TGCAGTGCTCCCCAAGGGGGGACAGATACGCAGTATTTT	TRBV20-1	NA	NA	TRBJ2-3
CASSRSQVTEAFF	TGTGCCAGCAGCCGCTCACAGGTAACTGAAGCTTTCTTT	TRBV7-6	few	NA	TRBJ1-1
CASGGQGANNEQFF	TGCGCCAGCGGCGGACAGGGGGCTAACAATGAGCAGTTCTTC	TRBV5-1	NA	TRBD1	TRBJ2-1
CATSREGLAEPESAYNEREKLFF	TGTGCCACCAGCAGAGAAGGACTAGCGGAACCCGAGAGCGCCTACAATGAGAGGGAAAAACTGTTTTTT	TRBV15	once	NA	TRBJ1-4
CSVVRQNTEAFF	TGCAGCGTTGTACGTCAGAACACTGAAGCTTTCTTT	TRBV29-1	few	NA	TRBJ1-1
CASSLGSGCSTDTQYF	TGTGCTAGCAGCTTAGGTAGCGGGTGCAGCACAGATACGCAGTATTTT	TRBV7-6	NA	TRBD2	TRBJ2-3
CAISELTERGYEQYF	TGTGCCATCAGTGAGTTAACGGAGCGGGGCTACGAGCAGTACTTC	TRBV10-3	NA	TRBD2	TRBJ2-7
CASSSPSGETQYF	TGTGCCAGCAGCTCCCCGTCAGGGGAGACCCAGTACTTC	TRBV9	NA	NA	TRBJ2-5
CASSPWDRLVSPLHF	TGTGCCAGCAGCCCCTGGGACCGGCTAGTATCACCCCTCCACTTT	TRBV9	many	NA	TRBJ1-6
CASRREGEQYF	TGTGCCAGCAGAAGGGAAGGCGAGCAGTACTTC	TRBV7-8	few	NA	TRBJ2-7
CASSETEDEAFF	TGTGCCAGCAGCGAGACAGAGGATGAAGCTTTCTTT	TRBV4-1	NA	NA	TRBJ1-1
CASSPRAGSSYNSPLHF	TGTGCCAGCAGTCCCCGAGCAGGGAGCTCCTATAATTCACCCCTCCACTTT	TRBV25-1	NA	NA	TRBJ1-6
CASSPGPSGTQYF	TGTGCCAGCAGCCCCGGGCCCTCGGGGACCCAGTACTTC	TRBV7-2	once	NA	TRBJ2-5
CATSDLLAGGTDTQYF	TGTGCCACCAGTGATTTGCTAGCGGGAGGGACAGATACGCAGTATTTT	TRBV24-1	NA	TRBD2	TRBJ2-3
CASSLAGRPGDEQFF	TGCGCCAGCAGCTTGGCAGGTAGGCCAGGGGATGAGCAGTTCTTC	TRBV5-1	NA	NA	TRBJ2-1
CASSIVGGAGDTQYF	TGTGCCAGTAGTATAGTTGGGGGCGCCGGTGATACGCAGTATTTT	TRBV19	NA	NA	TRBJ2-3
CASTLLRGTDTQYF	TGTGCCAGCACCTTGCTCAGGGGGACAGATACGCAGTATTTT	TRBV6-2/TRBV6-3	once	TRBD1	TRBJ2-3
CASTSGGGTDTQYF	TGTGCCAGCACATCGGGAGGTGGCACAGATACGCAGTATTTT	TRBV7-9	many	TRBD2	TRBJ2-3
CATSGDRGYYTF	TGTGCCACCAGCGGAGACAGGGGGTACTACACCTTC	TRBV15	NA	TRBD1	TRBJ1-2
CASSLSRVDEQFF	TGTGCCAGCAGTTTATCGAGGGTCGATGAGCAGTTCTTC	TRBV27	many	NA	TRBJ2-1
CSVELLHGYTF	TGCAGCGTTGAACTACTGCATGGCTACACCTTC	TRBV29-1	NA	NA	TRBJ1-2
CATSWTGNQPQHF	TGTGCCACCAGTTGGACAGGCAATCAGCCCCAGCATTTT	TRBV24-1	NA	NA	TRBJ1-5
CASSFGQGAAQYF	NA	TRBV5-4	NA	NA	TRBJ2-5
CASSEGLAGGGEQFF	TGTGCCAGTAGTGAGGGACTAGCGGGGGGGGGTGAGCAGTTCTTC	TRBV19	NA	TRBD2	TRBJ2-1
CASSENWALSNQPQHF	TGTGCCAGCAGTGAAAACTGGGCGCTTAGCAATCAGCCCCAGCATTTT	TRBV2	many	NA	TRBJ1-5
CSARDPAGGVETQYF	TGCAGTGCTAGAGATCCAGCGGGGGGGGTGGAGACCCAGTACTTC	TRBV20-1	once	TRBD2	TRBJ2-5
CSSWTGIRVDTQYF	TGCAGCTCATGGACAGGGATTCGGGTAGATACGCAGTATTTT	TRBV29-1	NA	TRBD1	TRBJ2-3
CASSPYRGTEAFF	TGTGCCAGCAGCCCCTACAGGGGAACTGAAGCTTTCTTT	TRBV7-6	many	TRBD1	TRBJ1-1
CASSSRQSLGNTIYF	TGTGCCAGCAGCTCGCGACAGTCTCTTGGAAACACCATATATTTT	TRBV7-8	NA	NA	TRBJ1-3
CSASGTLSYNEQFF	TGCAGTGCTAGCGGGACACTCTCCTACAATGAGCAGTTCTTC	TRBV20-1	NA	NA	TRBJ2-1
CASTMGGYEQYF	TGCGCCAGCACTATGGGGGGGTACGAGCAGTACTTC	TRBV10-2	NA	TRBD2	TRBJ2-7
CATSAGLAGLYNEQFF	TGTGCCACCAGTGCCGGACTAGCGGGCCTCTACAATGAGCAGTTCTTC	TRBV24-1	NA	TRBD2	TRBJ2-1
CASSAGANEYSPLHF	TGTGCCAGCAGCGCGGGGGCAAACGAGTACTCACCCCTCCACTTT	TRBV9	many	NA	TRBJ1-6
CSAIRGSGEETQYF	TGCAGTGCAATCCGTGGTAGCGGAGAAGAGACCCAGTACTTC	TRBV20-1	NA	NA	TRBJ2-5
CATSRDYGPNQPQHF	TGTGCCACCAGCAGAGATTACGGGCCGAATCAGCCCCAGCATTTT	TRBV15	NA	NA	TRBJ1-5
CASSERGTEF	TGTGCCAGCAGCGAAAGGGGGACGGAATTT	TRBV7-9	NA	NA	TRBJ1-4